The 9 T cell receptor beta chains in this list originate from one sample, sequenced in a study of T-cell memory formation after mild COVID-19. TCRdb reprocessed the 5' RACE reads via MiXCR and lists one record per CDR3 protein. The data show about 160,000 distinct CDR3 sequences, 30% to 35% seen once. The source material was PBMCs or a T cell subset sorted from them (not recorded which). The source is an adult woman who had mild COVID-19 (a few samples of this study predate the infection). Cell type and time point are not known.

V usage is TRBV9 and J usage is TRBJ2-3; 11 nucleotides line up with TRBD2. V gave up 3 bases and J gave up 1 base; unmatched junction bases: 4. Germline V gene sequence: CDR1 SGDLS, CDR2 YYNGEE. This CDR3 has 16 residues. The CDR3 bases are TGTGCCAGCAGCGAACAACTAGCGGGAGGCACAGATACGCAGTATTTT. The encoded protein is CASSEQLAGGTDTQYF.

This clonotype was found a few times. CDR3: CASSLLGGGEGTGVEQYF. CDR3 nucleotide sequence: TGCGCCAGCAGCCTCCTGGGAGGCGGGGAAGGAACTGGGGTCGAGCAGTACTTC. The gene calls are TRBV4-1 and TRBJ2-7; tentative D call: TRBD2 (6 bases). This CDR3 contains 18 residues. Germline V lookup: CDR1 MGHRA, CDR2 YSYEKL. V was clipped by 4 bases and J by 6 bases, with 28 bases between them.

The CDR3 DNA reads as TGTGCCAGCAGTTACTCCGCCCTTGACAATGAGCAGTTCTTC. Its protein product is CASSYSALDNEQFF. V and J are TRBV6-5 and TRBJ2-1; D is unresolved. The germline gives CDR1 MNHEY, CDR2 SVGAGI. The CDR3 has 14 amino acids. Trimming took 0 bases from V and 5 from J, leaving 8 bases between them.

The chain combines TRBV7-2 with TRBJ2-3; 11 positions agree with TRBD2. Germline CDR1 reads SGHTA; CDR2 reads FQGNSA. V trimming: 6 bases; J trimming: 2 bases; junction bases outside the gene matches: 4. The length of the CDR3 is 15 residues. CDR3 in amino acids: CASRGGLAATDTQYF. CDR3 DNA: TGTGCCAGCAGGGGGGGACTAGCGGCCACAGATACGCAGTATTTT.

V gene TRBV5-5 combines with J gene TRBJ2-7; D is uncertain. Germline V gene lookup returns CDR1 SGHKS and CDR2 YYEKEE (reference sequence). CDR3 length: 12 residues. V lost 4 bases, J lost 5 bases, and 10 bases lay in between. The CDR3 DNA reads as TGTGCCAGCAGCCTAGATCTCGACGAGCAGTACTTC. This codes for CASSLDLDEQYF.

This clonotype was counted a few times. The V gene is TRBV7-2, the J gene TRBJ2-2; 7 bases agree with TRBD1. The CDR3 has 14 residues. Losses at the gene ends were 11 bases for V and 2 bases for J; bases not matched to a gene: 8. The germline gives CDR1 SGHTA, CDR2 FQGNSA. The CDR3 coding sequence is TGTGCCGGGGACAGCCCTGGAAACACCGGGGAGCTGTTTTTT. Translation gives CAGDSPGNTGELFF.

The gene calls are TRBV7-9 and TRBJ2-1; D is tentatively TRBD1 or TRBD2 (5 bases each). V was trimmed by 5 bases and J by 4 bases, leaving 12 bases between them. Germline V gene lookup returns CDR1 SEHNR and CDR2 FQNEAQ (reference sequence). The CDR3 spans 14 residues. This CDR3 reads CASSPRDQYNEQFF. The CDR3 DNA is TGTGCCAGCAGCCCCCGGGACCAGTACAATGAGCAGTTCTTC.

The V and J genes are TRBV20-1 and TRBJ2-7; 10 nucleotides match TRBD2. Trimming cost V 3 bases and J 5 bases; bases outside gene matches: 13. The CDR3 length is 16 residues. Germline CDR1 is DFQATT and CDR2 is SNEGSKA (reference sequence). The CDR3 is CSASALAGASIHEQYF. CDR3 DNA: TGCAGTGCTAGCGCCCTAGCGGGAGCTTCAATCCACGAGCAGTACTTC.

The genes are TRBV29-1 and TRBJ2-1; D is ambiguous. V lost 2 bases, J lost 8 bases, and 13 bases lay in between. This CDR3 has 13 residues. Germline V gene data show CDR1 as SQVTM and CDR2 as ANQGSEA. CDR3 DNA sequence: TGCAGCGTTGAACCCGACCCCGGCTATGAGCAGTTCTTC. It yields the protein CSVEPDPGYEQFF.